This T cell receptor (beta chain) was observed in a study of shared clonotypes between healthy human individuals. Findings and limits, study-wide: The study found lower generation probabilities in non-shared clonotypes than in those shared by all four donors.

To note about this clone: Its antigen is still unknown.

From germline, CDR1 is SEHNR and CDR2 FQNEAQ (reference sequence). The CDR3 consists of 14 residues. Trimming left V 6 bases short and J 3 bases short, with 15 bases between. Generated by immunoSEQ multiplex PCR, the TCRdb table keeps only in-frame clones and is missing some. The table lists more than 2 million clones, about 93% of them singletons. Only CD45RO-negative cells positively selected for CCR7 counted as naive CD8 cells, so terminally differentiated effector memory CD45RA+ cells were excluded. Specimen: naive CD8+ T cells from PBMCs. V is TRBV7-9 and J is TRBJ2-7; tentative D call: TRBD2 (5 bases). This TCR derives from a man younger than 35 in good health. Some clones in this sample may be carry-over from other donors' samples. The CDR3 DNA reads as TGTGCCAGCAGTCCCGGGAACACCTACTACGAGCAGTACTTC. Encoded protein: CASSPGNTYYEQYF.